This T cell receptor (beta chain) was sequenced during a study of response to subunit inactivated influenza vaccine. Study-wide points: New T cells are recruited in small numbers by each seasonal influenza vaccination, according to the authors' suggestion.

A single record per CDR3 protein comes from TCRdb applying MiXCR to the RT-PCR reads. The sample holds more than 450,000 distinct CDR3 sequences, 6.5% to 8% seen once. J lost 6 bases, V lost 6 bases, and 10 bases had no gene match. This CDR3 spans 14 amino acids. The germline V gene encodes CDR1 SQVTM and CDR2 ANQGSEA. As concerns this clonotype: The antigen is not known.

Sample: PBMCs from blood, taken less than 30 months after vaccination. The chain links TRBV29-1 to TRBJ2-2, with TRBD1 matching 7 bases. This TCR was recovered from a man between 45 and 75 years old who received an inactivated influenza vaccine. CDR3 residues: CSVIRQGEAGELFF. The CDR3 DNA follows: TGCAGCGTGATAAGACAGGGCGAGGCCGGGGAGCTGTTTTTT.